This is a list of T cell receptor beta chains from one sample in a study of blood T cell repertoires in COVID-19. Sequencing used immunoSEQ multiplex PCR; TCRdb keeps in-frame clones, though not all of them. The sample yields 150,000 to 200,000 clones, 70% to 85% seen once. The material sequenced was PBMCs or T cells enriched from blood (not recorded which). Source of these receptors: a man between 50 and 59 years old who had recovered from COVID-19. Each CDR3 is given with its conserved first and last residue. Fields, in order: clone size, V gene, CDR3 protein. Clone size is shown for a subset of rows, as once, few, many or a class of expanded clone.

.	TRBV27	CASSPGAGVSGNQPQHF
.	TRBV6-2/TRBV6-3	CASSFGGVNNEQFF
.	TRBV4-3	CASSPSPPGQANYGYTF
.	TRBV4-1	CASSQDRGGPNQPQHF
.	TRBV28	CASQFTSGTDTQYF
.	TRBV3-1/TRBV3-2	CASSQDIDIADDNTGELFF
.	TRBV19	CASSLGHLNTEAFF
.	TRBV7-3	CASSLMRYNEQFF
.	TRBV7-9	CASSLTLGTGGNQPQHF
.	TRBV30	CAWARIAGGLVYEQYF
.	TRBV7-8	CASSSGYSNEQFF
.	TRBV5-1	CASSPGTGFDSPLHF
once	TRBV27	CASSKLLRDSNLGYTF
once	TRBV3-1/TRBV3-2	CASSPQTGSYEQYF
.	TRBV12-3/TRBV12-4	CASSFDYGYTF
.	TRBV7-9	CASSPSTGGSPSGANVLTF
.	TRBV5-3	CARSLVMSPF
.	TRBV19	CASGPGTGWPEAFF
.	TRBV3-1/TRBV3-2	CASSRSGARNTDTQYF